This TCR beta chain stems from a study of T cells in Graves' hyperthyroidism and ophthalmopathy (dated by TCRdb to 2018 to 2020). Looking at the study overall: Peripheral blood samples were taken at initial diagnosis, before any treatment was given. The roughly 91 discovery patients were randomly split 7:3 into training and test sets. In addition, the study compared T-cell repertoires in thyroid tissue and in blood from over 5 Graves' hyperthyroidism patients. The paper describes TCR Vbeta CDR3 sequencing of 130 to 150 peripheral blood samples, made up of some 40 ophthalmopathy patients, around 78 hyperthyroidism patients and 17 progressor patients. After sampling, hyperthyroidism patients received methimazole starting at 30 mg daily, and ophthalmopathy patients received high-dose intravenous methylprednisolone. Whether ophthalmopathy could be predicted prospectively was tested in an independent validation cohort made up of roughly 19 hyperthyroidism patients plus 17 patients who later progressed to ophthalmopathy. A discovery cohort of approximately 100 patients, roughly 45 with Graves' ophthalmopathy and approximately 57 with stable Graves' hyperthyroidism, was used to find distinguishing TCR V-J signatures. Broader findings and caveats from the paper: Most expanded thyroid clonotypes (frequency above 0.001) were also detected in blood, a finding suggesting that blood repertoires may reflect thyroid immune responses. A model built on a 13 V-J signature distinguished ophthalmopathy from stable hyperthyroidism, reaching 85% to 90% sensitivity and under 84% specificity in cross-validation and 80%/75% in testing. No statistical method was used to fix the sample size in advance, and group allocation was not hidden from the investigators. During validation, the model predicted progression to ophthalmopathy a median of about 5.9 months ahead of onset, with more than 60% sensitivity and 72% to 80% specificity.

In the ophthalmopathy patients, disease was moderately to severely active, with a Clinical Activity Score of 3 or more, a NOSPECS grade of 4 or more, and a duration of less than 3 months. The study excluded patients with uncontrolled infections, other autoimmune diseases, pregnancy or lactation. Diagnoses were established on the basis of clinical symptoms, serum thyroxine and TRAb, thyroid ultrasound, and orbital computed tomography. PBMCs were isolated from about 9 ml of fresh peripheral blood by Ficoll-Paque density gradient centrifugation. Trizol reagent was used to extract total RNA, and RNA quality was then checked on an Agilent 2100 Bioanalyzer. This clonotype came up a few times. Its antigen is currently not known. Per-nucleotide qualities are absent, and no much larger clonotype sits a single base away. Amplification of TCR beta CDR3 regions was carried out from RNA transcripts. For the first round of RT-PCR on the TCR CDR3, the HTBI primer set was used together with the Qiagen OneStep RT-PCR kit. Libraries were constructed in a second round of multiplex PCR, after which size selection and purification were carried out. The libraries were sequenced on an Illumina HiSeq2000 using paired-end 100 bp reads. On the study's bioinformatics: SOAPnuke was used to process the raw data, with reads discarded if the reads contained adapters or uncalled bases, had a mean Phred below 15, or lacked an exact constant-primer or identifier match. COPE v1.2.5 was used to merge the high-quality paired reads, and each unique nucleotide sequence was defined as a clonotype. MiTCR v1.1 was used to align the clonotypes against IMGT TRBV, TRBD and TRBJ reference segments. The analysis was restricted to V-J combinations with a frequency above 0.0001, which together covered roughly 99% of the repertoires. The TCS score was defined as the ratio of F50 (clonal expansion) to E x V (chaos), calculated using BLOSUM62-based TCRdist between CDR3 peptides within each V-J. Welch's t-statistics and random forest reduced around 510 V-J features to roughly 13, which were used in a naive Bayes classifier (R e1071). The public reads were run again by TCRdb, first through fastp at Q25 and then through MiXCR, and only productive beta chains were kept. Each CDR3 protein gets just one entry, which takes the most common genes and DNA from the rows behind it. TCRdb's processing, not the authors', yielded these V and J calls. In this sample the table shows about 600,000 distinct CDR3 sequences, roughly a sixth of which occur a single time. The biggest ten clones account for 2.5% to 4% of the sample.

The CDR3, from cysteine to phenylalanine, totals 15 residues. Only CDR3 DNA is held: 45 bases, read in frame from base 1. Deletion took 4 bases off V and 1 base off J, with a span of 11 bases between the germline ends. From the germline V gene, CDR1 is ENHRY and CDR2 is SYGVKD. The chain uses TRBV10-3 and TRBJ2-1; confidence is insufficient to name the D gene. The receptor was derived from a woman in her thirties or forties with Graves' ophthalmopathy. The sequenced sample was blood. In nucleotide form, the sequence is TGTGCCATCAGTGGGGCGGCCGAATCCTACAATGAGCAGTTCTTC. The encoded protein is CAISGAAESYNEQFF.